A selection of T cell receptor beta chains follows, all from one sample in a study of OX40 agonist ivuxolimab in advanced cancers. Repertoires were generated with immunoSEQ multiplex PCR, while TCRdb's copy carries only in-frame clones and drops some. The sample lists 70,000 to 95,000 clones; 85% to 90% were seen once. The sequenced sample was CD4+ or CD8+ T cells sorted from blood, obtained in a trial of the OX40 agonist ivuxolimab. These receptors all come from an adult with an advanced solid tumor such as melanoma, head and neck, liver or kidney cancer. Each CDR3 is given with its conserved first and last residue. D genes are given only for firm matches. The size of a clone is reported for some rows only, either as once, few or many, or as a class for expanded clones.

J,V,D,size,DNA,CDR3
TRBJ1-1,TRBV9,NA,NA,TGTGCCAGCACCATCACCGAGGGCGCTGAAGCTTTCTTT,CASTITEGAEAFF
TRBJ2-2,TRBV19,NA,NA,TGTGCCAGTAGTATCCGCGGGGACTTGGGCACCGGGGAGCTGTTTTTT,CASSIRGDLGTGELFF
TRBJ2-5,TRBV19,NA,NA,TGTGCCAGCCGGGCCTCCCATGGTCGGGAGACCCAGTACTTC,CASRASHGRETQYF
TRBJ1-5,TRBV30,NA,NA,TGTGCCTGGAGTGCGGGAAATAGCAATCAGCCCCAGCATTTT,CAWSAGNSNQPQHF
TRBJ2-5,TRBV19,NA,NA,TGTGCCAGTAGTTATACCCGGGGCGAGACCCAGTACTTC,CASSYTRGETQYF
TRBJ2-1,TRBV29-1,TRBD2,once,TGCAGCGTGGTCCCACGACTAGCCGGAGGGAGTGAGCAGTTCTTC,CSVVPRLAGGSEQFF
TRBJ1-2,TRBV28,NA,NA,TGTGCCAGCACCTGGACCGGGGTGGTAAACTATGGCTACACCTTC,CASTWTGVVNYGYTF
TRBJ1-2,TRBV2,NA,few,TGTGCCAGCAGTAGTTGGGGTGGCTACACCTTC,CASSSWGGYTF
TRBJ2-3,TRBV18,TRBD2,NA,TGTGCCAGCTCACCCCCTAGCGGGAGAACAGATACGCAGTATTTT,CASSPPSGRTDTQYF
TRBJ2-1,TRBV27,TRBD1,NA,TGTGCCAGCAGTCCCTCAACCAGACAGGGGGGGAATGAGCAGTTCTTC,CASSPSTRQGGNEQFF
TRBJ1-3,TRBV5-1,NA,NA,TGCGCCAGCGCTTGGGGCAGCTCTGGAAACACCATATATTTT,CASAWGSSGNTIYF
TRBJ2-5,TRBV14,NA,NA,TGTGCCAGCAGCCAAGATAGGGGCCTAGAGACCCAGTACTTC,CASSQDRGLETQYF
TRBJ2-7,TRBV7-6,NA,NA,TGTGCCAGCAGCTTTGAAAGCGAGCAGTACTTC,CASSFESEQYF
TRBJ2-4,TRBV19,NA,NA,TGTGCCAGTAGTGCGGATTTAGGGGACATTCAGTACTTC,CASSADLGDIQYF
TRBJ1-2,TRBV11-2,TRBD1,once,TGTGCCAGCAGCTTAGGGTCAGGGACAGGACTCTATGGCTACACCTTC,CASSLGSGTGLYGYTF
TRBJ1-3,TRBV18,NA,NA,TGTGCCAGCTCAGCGACGACAGACCGCTCTGGAAACACCATATATTTT,CASSATTDRSGNTIYF
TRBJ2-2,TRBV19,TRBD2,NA,TGTGCCAGTAGTCCGATAGCGGGGGACACCGGGGAGCTGTTTTTT,CASSPIAGDTGELFF
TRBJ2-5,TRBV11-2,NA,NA,TGTGCCAGCAGCTTAACCTTCGTTTCGCGAGAGACCCAGTACTTC,CASSLTFVSRETQYF
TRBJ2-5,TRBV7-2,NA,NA,TGTGCCAGCAGCCCCGGGAGACAAGAGACCCAGTACTTC,CASSPGRQETQYF
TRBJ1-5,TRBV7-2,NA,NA,TGTGCCAGCAGCTTAGATGCGATAGATCAGCCCCAGCATTTT,CASSLDAIDQPQHF
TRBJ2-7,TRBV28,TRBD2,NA,TGTGCCAGCATTCACTGGGCGGGAGACCCCTACGAGCAGTACTTC,CASIHWAGDPYEQYF
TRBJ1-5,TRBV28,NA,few,TGTGCCAGCAGTTTAGGGCAGACCAATCAGCCCCAGCATTTT,CASSLGQTNQPQHF
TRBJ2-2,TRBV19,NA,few,TGTGCCAGTAGTCCGTCGATGTACACCGGGGAGCTGTTTTTT,CASSPSMYTGELFF
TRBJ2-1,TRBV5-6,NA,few,TGTGCCAGCAGCTTGGGATTAGGGGGGGCCTACAATGAGCAGTTCTTC,CASSLGLGGAYNEQFF
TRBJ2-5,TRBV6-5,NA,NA,TGTGCCAGCATCGAACCGGGGAAGCGGACCCAGTACTTC,CASIEPGKRTQYF
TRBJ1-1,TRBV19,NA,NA,TGTGCCAGTAGTCACGAAGGAGTAAACACTGAAGCTTTCTTT,CASSHEGVNTEAFF
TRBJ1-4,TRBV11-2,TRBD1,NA,TGTGCCAGCAGCCTTTATACAGGGGGTAATGAAAAACTGTTTTTT,CASSLYTGGNEKLFF
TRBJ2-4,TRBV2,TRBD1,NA,TGTGCCAGCAGTGAGGACAGGGCTTCAGCCAAAAACATTCAGTACTTC,CASSEDRASAKNIQYF
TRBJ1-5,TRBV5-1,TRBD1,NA,TGCGCCAGCAGCTTGGGACAGGGCCCCAATCAGCCCCAGCATTTT,CASSLGQGPNQPQHF
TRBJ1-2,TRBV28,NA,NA,TGTGCCAGCAGTTTGGAGGGGAGCCGTGGCTACACCTTC,CASSLEGSRGYTF
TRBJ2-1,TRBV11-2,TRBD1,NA,TGTGCCAGCAGCTTTAACGGACAGGGTTACAATGAGCAGTTCTTC,CASSFNGQGYNEQFF
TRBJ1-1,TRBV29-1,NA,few,TGCAGCGTTGAAAGAGCCTTCCTGAACACTGAAGCTTTCTTT,CSVERAFLNTEAFF
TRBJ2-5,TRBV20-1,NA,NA,TGCAGTGCTCCTTGGGGAGAGACCCAGTACTTC,CSAPWGETQYF
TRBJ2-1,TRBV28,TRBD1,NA,TGTGCCAGCAGTTCCAACAGGGGGCACGCCTACAATGAGCAGTTCTTC,CASSSNRGHAYNEQFF
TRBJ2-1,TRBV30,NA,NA,TGTGCCTGGAGGCCTCCGGGGCGGGGAAATGAGCAGTTCTTC,CAWRPPGRGNEQFF
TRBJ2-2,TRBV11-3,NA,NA,TGTGCCAGCGCAGCGCGCAGGAACACCGGGGAGCTGTTTTTT,CASAARRNTGELFF
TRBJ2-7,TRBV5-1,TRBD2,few,TGCGCCAGCAGCCGAGTGGGGATAGCGGGAGAGCCCCAATCCTACGAGCAGTACTTC,CASSRVGIAGEPQSYEQYF